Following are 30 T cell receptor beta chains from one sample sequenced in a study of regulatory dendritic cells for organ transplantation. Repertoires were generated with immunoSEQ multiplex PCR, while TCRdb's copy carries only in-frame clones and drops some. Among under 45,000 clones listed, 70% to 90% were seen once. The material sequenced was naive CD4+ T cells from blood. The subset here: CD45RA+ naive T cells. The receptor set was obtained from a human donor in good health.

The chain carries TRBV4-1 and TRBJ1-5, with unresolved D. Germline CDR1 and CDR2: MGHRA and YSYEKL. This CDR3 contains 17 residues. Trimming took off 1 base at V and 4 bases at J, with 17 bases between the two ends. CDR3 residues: CASSQASGRAMNQPQHF. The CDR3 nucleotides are TGCGCCAGCAGCCAAGCTTCCGGGCGGGCGATGAATCAGCCCCAGCATTTT.

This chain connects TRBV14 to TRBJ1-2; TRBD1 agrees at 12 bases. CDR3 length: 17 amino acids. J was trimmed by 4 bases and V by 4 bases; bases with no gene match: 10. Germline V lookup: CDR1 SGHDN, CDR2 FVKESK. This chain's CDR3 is CASSPDPGTGGRYGYTF. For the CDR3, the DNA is TGTGCCAGCAGCCCTGACCCCGGGACAGGGGGCCGCTATGGCTACACCTTC. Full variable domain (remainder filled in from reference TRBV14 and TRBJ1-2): EAGVTQFPSHSVIEKGQTVTLRCDPISGHDNLYWYRRVMGKEIKFLLHFVKESKQDESGMPNNRFLAERTGGTYSTLKVQPAELEDSGVYFCASSPDPGTGGRYGYTFGSGTRLTVV.

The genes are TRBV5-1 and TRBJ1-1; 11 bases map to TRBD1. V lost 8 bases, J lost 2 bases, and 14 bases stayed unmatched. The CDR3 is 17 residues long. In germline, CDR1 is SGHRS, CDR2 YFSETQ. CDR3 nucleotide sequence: TGCGCCAGTAGCCACCGGGACAGGGGGAAGTTAAACACTGAAGCTTTCTTT. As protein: CASSHRDRGKLNTEAFF.

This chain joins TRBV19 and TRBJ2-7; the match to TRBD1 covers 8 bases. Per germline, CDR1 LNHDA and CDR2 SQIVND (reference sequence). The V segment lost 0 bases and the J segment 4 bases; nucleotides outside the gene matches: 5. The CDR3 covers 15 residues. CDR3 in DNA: TGTGCCAGTAGTATAGATAGGCGGACAGGGTACGAGCAGTACTTC. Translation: CASSIDRRTGYEQYF.

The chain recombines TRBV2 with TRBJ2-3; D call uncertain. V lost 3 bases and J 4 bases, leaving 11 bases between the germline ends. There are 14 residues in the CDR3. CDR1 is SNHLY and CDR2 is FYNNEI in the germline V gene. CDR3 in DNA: TGTGCCAGCAGTGAGTATAGGGATCCAGATACGCAGTATTTT. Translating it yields CASSEYRDPDTQYF.

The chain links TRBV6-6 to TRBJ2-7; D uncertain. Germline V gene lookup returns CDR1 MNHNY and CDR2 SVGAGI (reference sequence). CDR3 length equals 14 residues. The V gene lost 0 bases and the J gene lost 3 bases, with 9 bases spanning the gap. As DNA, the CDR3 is TGTGCCAGCAGTTACTCTGGCACCGTCTACGAGCAGTACTTC. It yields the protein CASSYSGTVYEQYF.

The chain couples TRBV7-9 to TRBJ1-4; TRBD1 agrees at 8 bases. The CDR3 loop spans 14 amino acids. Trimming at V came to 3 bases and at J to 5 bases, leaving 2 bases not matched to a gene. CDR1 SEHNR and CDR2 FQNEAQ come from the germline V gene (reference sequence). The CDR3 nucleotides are TGTGCCAGCAGCTTCCGGACAGGGAATGAAAAACTGTTTTTT. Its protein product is CASSFRTGNEKLFF.

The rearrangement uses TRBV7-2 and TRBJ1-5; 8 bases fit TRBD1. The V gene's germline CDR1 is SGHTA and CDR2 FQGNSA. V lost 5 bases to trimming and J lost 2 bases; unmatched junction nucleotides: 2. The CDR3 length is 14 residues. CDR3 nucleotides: TGTGCCAGCAGCCCGGACAGGGGCAATCAGCCCCAGCATTTT. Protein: CASSPDRGNQPQHF.

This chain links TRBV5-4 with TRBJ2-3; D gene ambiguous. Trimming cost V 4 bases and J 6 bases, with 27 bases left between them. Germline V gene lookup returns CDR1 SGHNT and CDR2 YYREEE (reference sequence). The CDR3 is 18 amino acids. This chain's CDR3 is CASSLSPFTRVTTDTQYF. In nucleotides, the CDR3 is TGTGCCAGCAGCCTCTCCCCCTTTACGAGAGTCACCACTGATACGCAGTATTTT.

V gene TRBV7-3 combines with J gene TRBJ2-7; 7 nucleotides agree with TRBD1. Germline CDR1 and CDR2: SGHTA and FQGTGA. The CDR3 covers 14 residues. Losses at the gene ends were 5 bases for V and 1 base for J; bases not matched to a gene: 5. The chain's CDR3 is CASSNPGQSYEQYF. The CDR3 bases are TGTGCCAGCAGCAATCCGGGACAGTCCTACGAGCAGTACTTC.

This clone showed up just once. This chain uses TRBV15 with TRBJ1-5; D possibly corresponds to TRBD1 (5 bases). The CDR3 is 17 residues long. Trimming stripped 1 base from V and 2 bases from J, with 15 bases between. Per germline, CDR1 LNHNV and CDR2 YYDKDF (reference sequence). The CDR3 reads CATSRGDPRAGNQPQHF. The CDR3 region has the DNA TGTGCCACCAGCAGAGGGGACCCTAGAGCCGGCAATCAGCCCCAGCATTTT.

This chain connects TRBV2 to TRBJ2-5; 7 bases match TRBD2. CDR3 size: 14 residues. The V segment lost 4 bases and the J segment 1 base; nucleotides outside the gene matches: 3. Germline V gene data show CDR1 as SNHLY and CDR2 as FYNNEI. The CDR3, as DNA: TGTGCCAGCAGTGCCCTAGCGGTCCAAGAGACCCAGTACTTC. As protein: CASSALAVQETQYF.

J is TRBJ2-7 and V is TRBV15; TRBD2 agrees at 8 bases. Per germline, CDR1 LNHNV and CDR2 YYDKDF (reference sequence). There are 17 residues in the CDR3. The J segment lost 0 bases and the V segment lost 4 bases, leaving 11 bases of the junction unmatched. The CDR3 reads CATSNRLAPQSSYEQYF. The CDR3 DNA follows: TGTGCCACCAGCAACCGACTAGCGCCCCAGAGCTCCTACGAGCAGTACTTC.

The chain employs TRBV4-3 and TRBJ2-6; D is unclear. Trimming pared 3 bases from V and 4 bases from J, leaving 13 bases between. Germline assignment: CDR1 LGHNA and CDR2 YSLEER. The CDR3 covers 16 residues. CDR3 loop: CASSHRHAGGANVLTF. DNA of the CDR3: TGCGCCAGCAGCCATAGACATGCCGGCGGGGCCAACGTCCTGACTTTC.

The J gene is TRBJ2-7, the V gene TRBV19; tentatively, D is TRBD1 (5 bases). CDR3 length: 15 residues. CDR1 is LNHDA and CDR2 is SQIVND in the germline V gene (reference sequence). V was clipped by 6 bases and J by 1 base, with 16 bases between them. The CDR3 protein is CASSAYGAGSYEQYF. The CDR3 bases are TGTGCCAGTAGCGCCTATGGGGCAGGGTCCTACGAGCAGTACTTC.

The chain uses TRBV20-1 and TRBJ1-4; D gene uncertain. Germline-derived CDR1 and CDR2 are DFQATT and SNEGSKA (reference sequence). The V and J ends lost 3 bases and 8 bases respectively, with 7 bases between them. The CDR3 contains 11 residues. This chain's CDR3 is CSARLGEKLFF. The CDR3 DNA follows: TGCAGTGCTAGGCTGGGAGAAAAACTGTTTTTT.

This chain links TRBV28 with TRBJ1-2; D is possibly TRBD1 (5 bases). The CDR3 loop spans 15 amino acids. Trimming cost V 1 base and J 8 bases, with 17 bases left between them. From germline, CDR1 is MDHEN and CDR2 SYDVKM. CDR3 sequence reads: CASSLSLKGPKGYTF. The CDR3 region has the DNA TGTGCCAGCAGTTTATCCCTCAAGGGACCTAAAGGCTACACCTTC.

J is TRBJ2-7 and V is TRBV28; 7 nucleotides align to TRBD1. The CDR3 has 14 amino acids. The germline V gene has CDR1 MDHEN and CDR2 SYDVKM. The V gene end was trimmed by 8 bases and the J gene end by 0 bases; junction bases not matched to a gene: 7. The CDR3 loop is CASRRTGSSYEQYF. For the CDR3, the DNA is TGTGCCAGCCGGCGGACAGGTTCCTCCTACGAGCAGTACTTC.

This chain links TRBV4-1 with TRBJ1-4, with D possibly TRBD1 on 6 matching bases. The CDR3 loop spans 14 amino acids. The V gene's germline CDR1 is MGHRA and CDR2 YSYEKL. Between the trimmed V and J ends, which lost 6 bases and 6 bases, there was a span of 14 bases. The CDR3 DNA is TGCGCCAGCAGACTGAGGGGGGGGGATGAAAAACTGTTTTTT. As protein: CASRLRGGDEKLFF.

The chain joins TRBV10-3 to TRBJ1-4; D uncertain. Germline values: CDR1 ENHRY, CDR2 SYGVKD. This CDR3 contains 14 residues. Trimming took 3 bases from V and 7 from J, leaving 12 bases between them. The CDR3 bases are TGTGCCATCAGTGATGGCAGCGGGCGTGAAAAACTGTTTTTT. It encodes CAISDGSGREKLFF.

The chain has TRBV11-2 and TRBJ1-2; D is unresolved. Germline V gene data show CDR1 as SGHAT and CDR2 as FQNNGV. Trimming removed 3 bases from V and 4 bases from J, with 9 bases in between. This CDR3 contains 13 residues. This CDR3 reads CASSLTASYGYTF. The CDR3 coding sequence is TGTGCCAGCAGCTTGACCGCGTCCTATGGCTACACCTTC.

The CDR3 sequence: CASSLTGDTQYF. The CDR3 DNA reads TGTGCCAGCAGCTTAACGGGAGATACGCAGTATTTT. The J gene is TRBJ2-3, the V gene TRBV7-3; D is ambiguous. Trimming left V 0 bases short and J 5 bases short, with 3 bases between. The CDR3 contains 12 residues. Germline CDR1 is SGHTA and CDR2 is FQGTGA.

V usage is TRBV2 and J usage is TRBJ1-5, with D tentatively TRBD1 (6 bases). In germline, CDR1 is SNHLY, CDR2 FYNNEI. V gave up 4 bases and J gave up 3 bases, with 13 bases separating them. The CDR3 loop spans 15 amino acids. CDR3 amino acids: CASSVGGLDNQPQHF. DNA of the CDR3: TGTGCCAGCAGTGTAGGGGGGTTGGACAATCAGCCCCAGCATTTT. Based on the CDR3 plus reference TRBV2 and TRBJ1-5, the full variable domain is EPEVTQTPSHQVTQMGQEVILRCVPISNHLYFYWYRQILGQKVEFLVSFYNNEISEKSEIFDDQFSVERPDGSNFTLKIRSTKLEDSAMYFCASSVGGLDNQPQHFGDGTRLSIL.

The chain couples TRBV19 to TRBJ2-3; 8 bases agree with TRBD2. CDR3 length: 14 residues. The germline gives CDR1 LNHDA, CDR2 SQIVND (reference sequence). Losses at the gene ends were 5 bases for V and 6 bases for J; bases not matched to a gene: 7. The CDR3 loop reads CASSDLAGSDTQYF. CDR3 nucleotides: TGTGCCAGTAGTGATCTAGCGGGCAGTGATACGCAGTATTTT.

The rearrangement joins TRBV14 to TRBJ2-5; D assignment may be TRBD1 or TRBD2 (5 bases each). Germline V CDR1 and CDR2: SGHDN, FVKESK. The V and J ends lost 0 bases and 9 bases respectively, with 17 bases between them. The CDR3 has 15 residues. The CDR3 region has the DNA TGTGCCAGCAGCCAAGATGTGGGACCCCGGTGGGCCCAGTACTTC. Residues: CASSQDVGPRWAQYF. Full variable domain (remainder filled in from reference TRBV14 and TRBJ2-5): EAGVTQFPSHSVIEKGQTVTLRCDPISGHDNLYWYRRVMGKEIKFLLHFVKESKQDESGMPNNRFLAERTGGTYSTLKVQPAELEDSGVYFCASSQDVGPRWAQYFGPGTRLLVL.

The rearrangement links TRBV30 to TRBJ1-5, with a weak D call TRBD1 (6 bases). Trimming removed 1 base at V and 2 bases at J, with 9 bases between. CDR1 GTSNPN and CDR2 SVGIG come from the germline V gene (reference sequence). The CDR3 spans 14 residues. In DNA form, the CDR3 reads TGTGCCTGGAGTGGGGGGCTGGGCAATCAGCCCCAGCATTTT. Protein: CAWSGGLGNQPQHF.

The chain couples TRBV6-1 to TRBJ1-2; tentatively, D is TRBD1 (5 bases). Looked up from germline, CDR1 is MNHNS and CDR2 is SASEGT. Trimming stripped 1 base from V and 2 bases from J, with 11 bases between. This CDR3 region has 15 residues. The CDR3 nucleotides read TGTGCCAGCAGTGAAGTCGGGACGACCAACTATGGCTACACCTTC. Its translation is CASSEVGTTNYGYTF.

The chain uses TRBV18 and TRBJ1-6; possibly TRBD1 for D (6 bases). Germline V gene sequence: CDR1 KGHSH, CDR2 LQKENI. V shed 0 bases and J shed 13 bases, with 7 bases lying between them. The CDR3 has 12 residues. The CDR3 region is CASSPPGAPLHF. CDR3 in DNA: TGTGCCAGCTCACCACCGGGGGCGCCCCTCCACTTT.

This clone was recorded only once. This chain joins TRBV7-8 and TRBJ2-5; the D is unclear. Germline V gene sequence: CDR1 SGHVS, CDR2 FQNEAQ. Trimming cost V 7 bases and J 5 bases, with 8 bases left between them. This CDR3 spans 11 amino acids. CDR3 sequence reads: CASKNAETQYF. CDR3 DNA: TGTGCCAGCAAGAATGCGGAGACCCAGTACTTC. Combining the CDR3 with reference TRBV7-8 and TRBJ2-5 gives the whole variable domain GAGVSQSPRYKVAKRGQDVALRCDPISGHVSLFWYQQALGQGPEFLTYFQNEAQLDKSGLPSDRFFAERPEGSVSTLKIQRTQQEDSAVYLCASKNAETQYFGPGTRLLVL.

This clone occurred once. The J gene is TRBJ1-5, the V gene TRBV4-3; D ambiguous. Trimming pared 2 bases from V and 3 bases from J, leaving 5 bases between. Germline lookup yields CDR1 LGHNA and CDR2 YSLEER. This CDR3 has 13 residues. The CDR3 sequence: CASSQRFNQPQHF. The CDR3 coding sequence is TGCGCCAGCAGCCAACGTTTCAATCAGCCCCAGCATTTT.